Presented here are 27 T cell receptor beta chains from one specimen sequenced in a study of cytomegalovirus exposure and HLA in healthy donors. The PCR made use of 60 Vbeta and 13 Jbeta primers. Only in-frame clones appear in the TCRdb table, and some are missing; sequencing was by immunoSEQ multiplex PCR. Among roughly 180,000 clones listed, 75% to 80% were seen once. Sequencing used PBMCs. These receptors were obtained from a woman aged 25 to 39 in good health and CMV-seropositive.

Concerning this clone: The germline gene is not matched at one end of the junction; a read error may be the cause. The V call is TRBV7-9, the J call TRBJ1-1; unclear D gene. Germline values: CDR1 SEHNR, CDR2 FQNEAQ (reference sequence). CDR3 length: 12 residues. Written as DNA, the CDR3 is TGTTCCAGCAGCTTAGGGCCCAGTGAAGCTTTCTTT. Protein product: CSSSLGPSEAFF.

The chain uses TRBV6-1 and TRBJ2-4; maybe TRBD2 (6 bases). This CDR3 comprises 15 residues. Germline lookup yields CDR1 MNHNS and CDR2 SASEGT. V gave up 7 bases and J gave up 4 bases, with 17 bases separating them. CDR3 residues: CASKSGQTRKNIQYF. The CDR3 DNA follows: TGTGCCAGCAAGTCTGGGCAGACTAGAAAAAACATTCAGTACTTC.

V is TRBV19 and J is TRBJ2-1, with a weak D call TRBD1 (5 bases). Germline V lookup: CDR1 LNHDA, CDR2 SQIVND (reference sequence). The CDR3 runs 16 residues. Between the trimmed V and J ends, which lost 5 bases and 7 bases, there was a span of 21 bases. DNA for the CDR3: TGTGCCAGTAGTTCCCAGCAGGGCCCGGTAGTAAATGAGCAGTTCTTC. Translation: CASSSQQGPVVNEQFF.

The J gene is TRBJ2-7, the V gene TRBV15; 8 nucleotides align to TRBD1. Germline lookup yields CDR1 LNHNV and CDR2 YYDKDF (reference sequence). V dropped 0 bases and J dropped 3; count of bases not matched to a gene: 13. CDR3 length: 18 residues. CDR3 coding DNA: TGTGCCACCAGCAGAGACCCCCAGGGGGCTTATGAAGTCTACGAGCAGTACTTC. This gives the protein CATSRDPQGAYEVYEQYF.

This clone was observed a handful of times. The germline gene is not matched at one end of the junction; a read error may be the cause. V is TRBV5-4 and J is TRBJ1-1; possible D gene TRBD1, 5 bases. CDR1 SGHNT and CDR2 YYREEE come from the germline V gene (reference sequence). This CDR3 has 14 amino acids. CDR3 sequence: CASSLDRLNTEAFF. The CDR3 DNA follows: TGCGCCAGCAGCCTTGACAGACTGAACACTGAAGCTTTCTTT.

This chain joins TRBV27 and TRBJ1-2; D might be TRBD1 (5 bases). CDR1 MNHEY and CDR2 SMNVEV come from the germline V gene (reference sequence). The CDR3 has 14 amino acids. V shed 4 bases and J shed 2 bases, with 11 bases lying between them. The CDR3 spells CASSWGPQNYGYTF. The DNA for the CDR3 is TGTGCCAGCAGTTGGGGCCCACAGAACTATGGCTACACCTTC.

Here the CDR3 DNA reads TGTGCCAGCAGCCAATTACAACGGAACACTGAAGCTTTCTTT. This encodes CASSQLQRNTEAFF. V and J are TRBV16 and TRBJ1-1; no firm D call. Germline CDR1 is KGHSY and CDR2 is FQNENV. The CDR3 runs 14 residues. V was shortened by 1 base and J by 1 base, with 7 bases between the two germline ends.

The chain links TRBV7-8 to TRBJ1-6; D gene uncertain. Trimming removed 5 bases at V and 7 bases at J, with 15 bases between. Germline CDR1 reads SGHVS; CDR2 reads FQNEAQ. The CDR3 contains 15 residues. CDR3 nucleotide sequence: TGTGCCAGCAGCAAAAGAGGCCAGCAAAATTCACCCCTCCACTTT. Protein sequence: CASSKRGQQNSPLHF.

The genes are TRBV5-1 and TRBJ1-1; tentative D call: TRBD1 (5 bases). The CDR3 contains 15 residues. Germline lookup yields CDR1 SGHRS and CDR2 YFSETQ. Trimming took 0 bases from V and 7 from J, leaving 16 bases between them. The CDR3, as DNA: TGCGCCAGCAGCTTGGCGGCCGGGACGGGGGGTGAAGCTTTCTTT. Its translation is CASSLAAGTGGEAFF.

J is TRBJ2-5 and V is TRBV11-2; 12 nucleotides agree with TRBD2. After removal of 5 bases from V and 5 bases from J, the junction contained 6 bases not matched to a gene. CDR3 size: 15 residues. Germline CDR1 is SGHAT and CDR2 is FQNNGV. The CDR3 here is CASSPLAGGLETQYF. The CDR3 nucleotides are TGTGCCAGCAGCCCACTAGCGGGAGGACTTGAGACCCAGTACTTC.

The chain employs TRBV6-1 and TRBJ2-3; maybe TRBD2 (5 bases). CDR3 length: 15 amino acids. Germline CDR1 and CDR2: MNHNS and SASEGT. Trimming shortened V by 6 bases and J by 0 bases, and 13 bases separated the two germline ends. CDR3 DNA sequence: TGTGCCAGCAGGAACCGGGGAGCTAGCACAGATACGCAGTATTTT. Translating it yields CASRNRGASTDTQYF.

This chain uses TRBV5-4 with TRBJ1-2; TRBD1 matches 11 bases. The CDR3 length is 17 residues. Looked up from germline, CDR1 is SGHNT and CDR2 is YYREEE (reference sequence). J gave up 1 base and V 2 bases, and 7 bases lay outside the gene matches. The CDR3 protein is CASSFMDRGPRNYGYTF. The CDR3 bases are TGTGCCAGCAGCTTCATGGACAGGGGGCCCCGTAACTATGGCTACACCTTC.

The chain recombines TRBV5-1 with TRBJ1-1; D not resolved. V lost 3 bases to trimming and J lost 0 bases, with 15 bases between them. This CDR3 is built from 16 residues. Germline assignment: CDR1 SGHRS and CDR2 YFSETQ. Here the CDR3 DNA reads TGCGCCAGCAGCTCTGGCCTCGACGGGATGAACACTGAAGCTTTCTTT. Translated: CASSSGLDGMNTEAFF.

The chain carries TRBV5-1 and TRBJ2-5; tentative D call: TRBD2 (6 bases). Germline V CDR1 and CDR2: SGHRS, YFSETQ. The CDR3 loop spans 14 amino acids. V lost 4 bases and J lost 6, with 16 bases in between. The CDR3, as DNA: TGCGCCAGCAGCGACTTGATGGGGAGGAAGACCCAGTACTTC. It is translated as CASSDLMGRKTQYF.

V usage is TRBV27 and J usage is TRBJ2-3; a possible D gene is TRBD2 (5 bases). Trimming removed 2 bases at V and 0 bases at J, with 9 bases between. Germline V gene data show CDR1 as MNHEY and CDR2 as SMNVEV (reference sequence). The CDR3 contains 15 residues. The CDR3 DNA sequence: TGTGCCAGCAGTTTAGGGCGGGCTAGCACAGATACGCAGTATTTT. Translated: CASSLGRASTDTQYF.

This clone is a singleton in its sample. The rearrangement uses TRBV7-2 and TRBJ2-7; 9 bases fit TRBD1. Per the germline V gene, CDR1 is SGHTA and CDR2 is FQGNSA. Trimming cost V 0 bases and J 3 bases; bases outside gene matches: 6. The CDR3 covers 16 residues. The DNA of the CDR3 is TGTGCCAGCAGCTTAGCACTAACAGGGGGCTTCTACGAGCAGTACTTC. Translated: CASSLALTGGFYEQYF.

The CDR3 here is CASSPEGRRGTVQYF. The CDR3 coding sequence is TGCGCCAGCAGCCCGGAAGGAAGGAGGGGGACAGTTCAGTACTTC. The genes are TRBV5-1 and TRBJ2-7; D possibly corresponds to TRBD1 (7 bases). CDR1 and CDR2 (germline): SGHRS, YFSETQ. The CDR3 loop spans 15 amino acids. Trimming left V 4 bases short and J 10 bases short, with 24 bases between.

This clone was observed a handful of times. The chain combines TRBV19 with TRBJ1-5; a weak D match, TRBD1 (5 bases). The CDR3 spans 17 residues. Per the germline V gene, CDR1 is LNHDA and CDR2 is SQIVND (reference sequence). With 7 bases removed from V and 0 bases from J, the gap between germline ends came to 19 bases. The CDR3 DNA reads as TGTGCCAGTACCGACAGCATCCCAATATATAGCAATCAGCCCCAGCATTTT. This sequence encodes CASTDSIPIYSNQPQHF.

The chain employs TRBV19 and TRBJ2-1; TRBD2 agrees at 10 bases. The junction had 10 bases not matched to a gene; V was cut back by 6 bases and J by 8 bases. The CDR3 runs to 15 residues. Germline V CDR1 and CDR2: LNHDA, SQIVND (reference sequence). The CDR3 region is CASSPSGGAGDEQFF. The CDR3 coding sequence is TGTGCCAGTAGCCCCAGCGGGGGGGCGGGAGATGAGCAGTTCTTC.

The chain links TRBV4-1 to TRBJ1-1; possible D gene TRBD1, 5 bases. The germline V gene has CDR1 MGHRA and CDR2 YSYEKL. The CDR3 consists of 15 residues. V gave up 0 bases and J gave up 10 bases, with 18 bases separating them. The chain's CDR3 is CASSQDQDRVGGAFF. DNA for the CDR3: TGCGCCAGCAGCCAAGATCAAGATAGGGTGGGGGGAGCTTTCTTT.

The CDR3, as DNA: TGTGCCAGTAGTATTTTGACAAATGAAAAACTGTTTTTT. Amino acids: CASSILTNEKLFF. The chain joins TRBV19 to TRBJ1-4; D remains unclear. CDR1 LNHDA and CDR2 SQIVND come from the germline V gene (reference sequence). Deletions cut 3 bases from V and 5 bases from J, with 7 bases between. CDR3 length: 13 residues.

Only one count was recorded for this clone. The gene calls are TRBV2 and TRBJ2-6, with a tentative D call TRBD2 (6 bases). The CDR3 is 15 amino acids. Trimming stripped 6 bases from V and 2 bases from J, with 11 bases between. The germline gives CDR1 SNHLY, CDR2 FYNNEI. In DNA, the CDR3 is TGTGCCAGCAGCAGTACGGGGGCTGGGGCCAACGTCCTGACTTTC. Translation: CASSSTGAGANVLTF.

This sequence joins TRBV5-1 and TRBJ2-1; 8 bases align to TRBD1. The trim removed 7 bases at V and 4 bases at J, leaving 7 bases unmatched. The CDR3 is made up of 14 amino acids. Germline-derived CDR1 and CDR2 are SGHRS and YFSETQ. CDR3 residues: CASQGGTGYNEQFF. The DNA for the CDR3 is TGCGCCAGCCAAGGAGGGACAGGATACAATGAGCAGTTCTTC.

This clone was recorded once. The chain uses TRBV2 and TRBJ2-6; D uncertain. In germline, CDR1 is SNHLY, CDR2 FYNNEI. Trimming took 6 bases from V and 6 from J, leaving 9 bases between them. The CDR3 sequence is 13 residues long. Here the CDR3 DNA reads TGTGCCAGCAGCGAGACTGAGGCCAACGTCCTGACTTTC. It yields the protein CASSETEANVLTF.

V is TRBV18 and J is TRBJ1-3; no reliable D call. Looked up from germline, CDR1 is KGHSH and CDR2 is LQKENI. V dropped 0 bases and J dropped 0 bases, with 6 bases sitting between them. CDR3 length: 15 residues. The chain's CDR3 is CASSPPSHSGNTIYF. CDR3 sequence (DNA): TGTGCCAGCTCACCACCGTCCCACTCTGGAAACACCATATATTTT.

This clone was counted a single time. This chain uses TRBV13 with TRBJ1-1; 7 bases match TRBD1. The CDR3 has 18 amino acids. Trimming took 4 bases from V and 6 from J; bases not matched to a gene: 20. In germline, CDR1 is PRHDT, CDR2 FYEKMQ (reference sequence). The CDR3 protein is CASSSGLETGRYNAEAFF. DNA for the CDR3: TGTGCCAGCAGCTCGGGTTTGGAGACAGGGAGGTATAATGCTGAAGCTTTCTTT.

The chain links TRBV5-1 to TRBJ1-2; D is unresolved. Germline-derived CDR1 and CDR2 are SGHRS and YFSETQ. Deletions cut 0 bases from V and 8 bases from J, with 8 bases between. The length of the CDR3 is 12 residues. In DNA form, the CDR3 reads TGCGCCAGCAGCTTGGCCGGGATCGGCTACACCTTC. The encoded protein is CASSLAGIGYTF.